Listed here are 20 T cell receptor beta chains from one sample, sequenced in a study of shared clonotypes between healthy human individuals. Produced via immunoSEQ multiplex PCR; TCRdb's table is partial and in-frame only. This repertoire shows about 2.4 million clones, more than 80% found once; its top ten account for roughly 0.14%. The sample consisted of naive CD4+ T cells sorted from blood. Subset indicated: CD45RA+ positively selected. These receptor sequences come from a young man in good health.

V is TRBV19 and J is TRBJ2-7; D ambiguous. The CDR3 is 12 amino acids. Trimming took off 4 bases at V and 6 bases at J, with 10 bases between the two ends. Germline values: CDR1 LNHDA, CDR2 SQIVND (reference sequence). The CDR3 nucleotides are TGTGCCAGTAGTACCCTCGCGGTCGAGCAGTACTTC. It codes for CASSTLAVEQYF.

The CDR3 DNA follows: TGTGCCAGCTCACCACCAGTTTCCATGGGCTACACCTTC. This codes for CASSPPVSMGYTF. The V call is TRBV18, the J call TRBJ1-2; the D is unclear. The V gene lost 0 bases and the J gene lost 8 bases, with 10 bases spanning the gap. The CDR3 runs 13 residues. Per germline, CDR1 KGHSH and CDR2 LQKENI.

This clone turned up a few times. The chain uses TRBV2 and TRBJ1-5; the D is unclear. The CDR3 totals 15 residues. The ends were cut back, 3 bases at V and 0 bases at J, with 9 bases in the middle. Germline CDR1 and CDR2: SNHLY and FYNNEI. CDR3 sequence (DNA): TGTGCCAGCAGTGAGGAACAGATTAGCAATCAGCCCCAGCATTTT. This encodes CASSEEQISNQPQHF.

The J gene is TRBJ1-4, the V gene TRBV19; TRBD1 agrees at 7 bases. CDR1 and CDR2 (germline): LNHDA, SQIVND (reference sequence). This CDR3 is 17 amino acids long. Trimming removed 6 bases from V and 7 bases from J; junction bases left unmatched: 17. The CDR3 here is CASSQGGTSLLAEKLFF. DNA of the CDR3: TGTGCCAGTAGCCAGGGGGGGACATCCCTCCTGGCTGAAAAACTGTTTTTT.

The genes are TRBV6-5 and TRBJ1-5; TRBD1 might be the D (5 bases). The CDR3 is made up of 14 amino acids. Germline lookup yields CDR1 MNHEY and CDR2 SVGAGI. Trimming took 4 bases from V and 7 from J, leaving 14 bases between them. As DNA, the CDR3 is TGTGCCAGCAGTTCTTTTGGGGGTTGGCAGCCCCAGCATTTT. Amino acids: CASSSFGGWQPQHF.

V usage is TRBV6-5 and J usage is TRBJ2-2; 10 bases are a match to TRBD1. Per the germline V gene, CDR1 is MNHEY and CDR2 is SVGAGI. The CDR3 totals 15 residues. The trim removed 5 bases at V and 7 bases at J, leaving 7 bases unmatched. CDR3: CASSTGTGAGGELFF. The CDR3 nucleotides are TGTGCCAGCAGTACCGGGACAGGGGCAGGCGGGGAGCTGTTTTTT.

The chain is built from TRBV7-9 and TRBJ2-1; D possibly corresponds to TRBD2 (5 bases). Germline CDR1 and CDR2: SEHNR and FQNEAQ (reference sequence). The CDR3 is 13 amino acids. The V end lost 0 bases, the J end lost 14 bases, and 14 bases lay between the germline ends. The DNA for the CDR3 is TGTGCCAGCAGCTTAGCGGCGGGCCTTGGGGAGTTCTTC. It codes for CASSLAAGLGEFF.

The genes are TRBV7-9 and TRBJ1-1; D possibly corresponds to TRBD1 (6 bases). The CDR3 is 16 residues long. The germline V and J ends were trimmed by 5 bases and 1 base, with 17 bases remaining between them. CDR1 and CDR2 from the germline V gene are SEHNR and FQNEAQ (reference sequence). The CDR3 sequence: CASSPPLTGENTEAFF. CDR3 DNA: TGTGCCAGCAGCCCCCCCTTGACAGGAGAGAACACTGAAGCTTTCTTT.

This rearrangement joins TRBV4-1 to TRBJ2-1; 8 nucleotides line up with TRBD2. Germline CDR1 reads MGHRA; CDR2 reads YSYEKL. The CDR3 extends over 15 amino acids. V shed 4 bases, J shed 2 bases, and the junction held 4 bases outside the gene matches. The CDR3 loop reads CASSPTGGTYNEQFF. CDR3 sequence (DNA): TGCGCCAGCAGCCCTACGGGAGGGACCTACAATGAGCAGTTCTTC.

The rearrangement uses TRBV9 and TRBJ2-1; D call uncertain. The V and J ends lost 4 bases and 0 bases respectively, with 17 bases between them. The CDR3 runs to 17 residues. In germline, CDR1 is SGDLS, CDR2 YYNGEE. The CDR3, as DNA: TGTGCCAGCAGCCTGGCTCTGGGGATGGGCTCCTACAATGAGCAGTTCTTC. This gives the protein CASSLALGMGSYNEQFF.

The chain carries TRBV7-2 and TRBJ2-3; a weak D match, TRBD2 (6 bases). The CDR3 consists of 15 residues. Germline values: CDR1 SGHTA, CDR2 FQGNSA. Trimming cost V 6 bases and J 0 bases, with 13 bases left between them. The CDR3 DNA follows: TGTGCCAGCAGGGGGGGTCCTACAAGCACAGATACGCAGTATTTT. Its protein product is CASRGGPTSTDTQYF.

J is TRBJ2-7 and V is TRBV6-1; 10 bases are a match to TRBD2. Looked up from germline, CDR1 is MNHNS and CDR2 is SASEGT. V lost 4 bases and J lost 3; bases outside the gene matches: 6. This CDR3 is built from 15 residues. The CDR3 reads CASSGGLAENYEQYF. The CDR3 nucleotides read TGTGCCAGCAGTGGAGGACTAGCGGAAAACTACGAGCAGTACTTC.

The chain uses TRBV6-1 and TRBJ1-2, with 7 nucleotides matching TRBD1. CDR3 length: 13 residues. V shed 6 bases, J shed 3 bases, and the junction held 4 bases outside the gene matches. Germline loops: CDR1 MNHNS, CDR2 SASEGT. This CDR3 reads CASRQGTDYGYTF. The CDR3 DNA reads TGTGCCAGCAGACAAGGGACAGACTATGGCTACACCTTC.

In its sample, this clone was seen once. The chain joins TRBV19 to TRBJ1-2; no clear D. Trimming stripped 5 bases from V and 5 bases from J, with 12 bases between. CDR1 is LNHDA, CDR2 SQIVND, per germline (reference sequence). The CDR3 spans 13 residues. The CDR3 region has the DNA TGTGCCAGTAGTCGCGAGGGATATTATGGCTACACCTTC. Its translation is CASSREGYYGYTF.

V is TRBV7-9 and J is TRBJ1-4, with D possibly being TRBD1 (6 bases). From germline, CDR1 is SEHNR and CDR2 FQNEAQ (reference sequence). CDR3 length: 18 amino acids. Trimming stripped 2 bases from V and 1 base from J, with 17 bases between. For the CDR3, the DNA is TGTGCCAGCAGCTTAACGTCCGGGGGCAGGTTAACTAATGAAAAACTGTTTTTT. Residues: CASSLTSGGRLTNEKLFF.

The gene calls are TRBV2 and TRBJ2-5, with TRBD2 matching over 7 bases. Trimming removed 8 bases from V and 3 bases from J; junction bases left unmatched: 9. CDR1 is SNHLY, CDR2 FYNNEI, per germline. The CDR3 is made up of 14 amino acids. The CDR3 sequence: CASLGREKEETQYF. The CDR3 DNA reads TGTGCCAGCTTGGGGCGGGAGAAGGAAGAGACCCAGTACTTC.

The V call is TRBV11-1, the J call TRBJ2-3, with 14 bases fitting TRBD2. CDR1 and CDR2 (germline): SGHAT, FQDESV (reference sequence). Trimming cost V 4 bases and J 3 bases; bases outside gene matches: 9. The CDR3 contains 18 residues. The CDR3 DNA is TGTGCCAGCAGCTGCCACCGGACTAGCGGGAGGCAGACAGATACGCAGTATTTT. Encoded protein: CASSCHRTSGRQTDTQYF.

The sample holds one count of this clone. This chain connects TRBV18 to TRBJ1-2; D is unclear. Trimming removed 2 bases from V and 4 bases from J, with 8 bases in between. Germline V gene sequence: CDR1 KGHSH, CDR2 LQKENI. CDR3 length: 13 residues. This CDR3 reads CASSPRNSYGYTF. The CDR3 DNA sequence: TGTGCCAGCTCACCAAGGAATAGCTATGGCTACACCTTC.

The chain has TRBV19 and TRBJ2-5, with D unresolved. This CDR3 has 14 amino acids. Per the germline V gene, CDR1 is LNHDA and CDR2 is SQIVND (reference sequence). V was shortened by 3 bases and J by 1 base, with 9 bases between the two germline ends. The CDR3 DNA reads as TGTGCCAGTAGTATTGAATCCAGCCAAGAGACCCAGTACTTC. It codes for CASSIESSQETQYF.

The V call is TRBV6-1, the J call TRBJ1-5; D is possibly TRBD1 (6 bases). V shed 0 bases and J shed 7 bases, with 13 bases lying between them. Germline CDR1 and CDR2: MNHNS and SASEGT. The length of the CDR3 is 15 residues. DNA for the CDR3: TGTGCCAGCAGTGAAGCCAAACAGGGCTTCCAGCCCCAGCATTTT. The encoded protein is CASSEAKQGFQPQHF.